This T cell receptor (beta chain) originates from a study of shared clonotypes between healthy human individuals. Across the study: A donor's plate count was three for CD4 naive and three for CD4 memory; CD8 naive had two and CD8 memory one. Study-wide results and limits: Of the naive CD4 clonotypes, roughly 5.2% were shared across a handful of donors.

The assay ran at deep level. The table came from immunoSEQ multiplex PCR; TCRdb's copy has only in-frame clones and leaves some out. The sample gives 2 million to 2.5 million clones, approximately 96% of which show up once; around 0.13% is in the top ten. Worth noting for this clone: Its antigen is as yet unknown.

Trimming pared 0 bases from V and 4 bases from J, leaving 13 bases between. The CDR3 loop spans 15 amino acids. CDR1 and CDR2 from the germline V gene are SGHRS and YFSETQ. The chain links TRBV5-1 to TRBJ2-5; possibly TRBD1 for D (7 bases). The specimen was naive CD4+ T cells sorted from blood. As to subset: CD45RA+ positively selected. This receptor was obtained from a man aged 18 to 30 in good health. The CDR3 nucleotides read TGCGCCAGCAGCTTGGCCCAGGGGGGATTAGAGACCCAGTACTTC. Translating gives CASSLAQGGLETQYF.